Included here is one T cell receptor (beta chain) sequence, with context. This specimen comes from a study of Ad26.COV2.S vaccination and SARS-CoV-2 variants. About the study: Administration of Ad26.COV2.S was intramuscular, either once or twice 56 days apart.

TCRdb keeps only in-frame clones here, not all; method: immunoSEQ multiplex PCR. The repertoire consists of roughly 390,000 clones, with approximately 90% occurring once and the leading ten covering 3% to 4.5%. Described treatment: roughly 20 received Ad26.COV2.S at low or high dose, single or two shots; several received placebo; per-sample allocation not given. Sampling happened 63 days after the first vaccine or placebo injection. Trimming shortened V by 4 bases and J by 7 bases, and 14 bases separated the two germline ends. This CDR3 spans 13 amino acids. Germline CDR1 reads SQVTM; CDR2 reads ANQGSEA.

The receptor comes from a person between 18 and 60 years old who received the Ad26.COV2.S COVID-19 vaccine or a placebo. The chain joins TRBV29-1 to TRBJ2-1; D ambiguous. The material sequenced was peripheral blood, taken in a trial of Ad26.COV2.S vaccine versus placebo. Here the CDR3 DNA reads TGCAGCGTTGGGCCGCTATCTTCAAATGAGCAGTTCTTC. Protein product: CSVGPLSSNEQFF.